The 3 T cell receptor beta chains below all came from one sample that was sequenced in a study of cytomegalovirus exposure and HLA in healthy donors (dated by TCRdb to about 2017). Library generation was performed with the immunoSEQ multiplex PCR assay. The multiplex PCR relied on a mix of 60 forward primers for TCR Vbeta segments and 13 reverse primers for TCR Jbeta segments. TCRdb limited this immuneACCESS table to in-frame rearrangements with V and J called. A share of clones is missing; checked studies link under half to unresolved V genes, and the rest is unexplained. The sample data list tens of thousands of clones, and about 60% of these were observed just once. The ten largest clones represent around 23% of the sample. The sample comprised PBMCs. These receptors were obtained from a man aged 50 or older in good health and CMV-seropositive.

The chain recombines TRBV4-2 with TRBJ2-5; 9 nucleotides agree with TRBD2. V shed 4 bases, J shed 2 bases, and the junction held 8 bases outside the gene matches. The CDR3 contains 16 residues. Germline CDR1 is LGHNA and CDR2 is YNFKEQ. The CDR3 reads CASSLRLAEGQETQYF. CDR3 sequence (DNA): TGTGCCAGCAGCCTCCGACTAGCGGAAGGGCAAGAGACCCAGTACTTC.

The rearrangement joins TRBV6-5 to TRBJ1-1, with TRBD1 identical over 8 bases. The CDR3 totals 15 residues. V lost 2 bases, J lost 6 bases, and 8 bases stayed unmatched. The V gene's germline CDR1 is MNHEY and CDR2 SVGAGI. Here the CDR3 DNA reads TGTGCCAGCAGTTACGCCGGGACAGGCAGGGCTGAAGCTTTCTTT. Translation: CASSYAGTGRAEAFF.

CDR3: CASSQSPGGRAGNTIYF. In DNA form, the CDR3 reads TGTGCCAGCAGCCAGTCACCCGGGGGGCGAGCTGGAAACACCATATATTTT. The chain links TRBV4-2 to TRBJ1-3, with D possibly matching TRBD1 (6 bases). V lost 3 bases and J lost 2, with 17 bases in between. Germline CDR1 LGHNA, CDR2 YNFKEQ. This CDR3 comprises 17 residues.